This is a list of T cell receptor beta chains from one sample in a study of T cells after yellow fever vaccination. One entry per CDR3 protein results from TCRdb running MiXCR on the 5' RACE reads. Seen here are 350,000 to 450,000 distinct CDR3 sequences, approximately 5.7% observed once, and the top ten hold over 12%. The sample was PBMCs, taken 5 days after the yellow fever booster vaccination. The receptors originated from a man aged 25 to 40 who received the YFV17D yellow fever vaccine. The CDR3 runs from the conserved cysteine through the conserved F or W. A D gene is named only where the DNA matches it firmly. Size is stated for part of the rows, as once, few or many counts, or as a class when the clone is expanded.

>TRBV7-2|TRBJ2-5|few|TRBD2
CASSLGGTSGIETQYF
TGTGCCAGCAGCTTAGGTGGGACTAGCGGGATAGAGACCCAGTACTTC
>TRBV12-3/TRBV12-4|TRBJ2-3|many|-
CASSLGSGYGADTQYF
TGTGCCAGCAGTTTAGGCTCTGGGTATGGGGCAGATACGCAGTATTTT
>TRBV6-4|TRBJ2-1|few|TRBD2
CASSEGTTSDATF
TGTGCCAGCAGTGAAGGTACCACTAGCGATGCCACCTTC
>TRBV20-1|TRBJ2-2|few|TRBD2
CSARDFSGVNTGELFF
TGCAGTGCTAGAGATTTTAGCGGGGTGAACACCGGGGAGCTGTTTTTT
>TRBV5-8|TRBJ2-5|many|-
CASIRGVLGQETQYF
TGTGCCAGCATCCGGGGAGTCCTGGGCCAAGAGACCCAGTACTTC
>TRBV4-3|TRBJ2-7|few|-
CASSQEPLGEQYF
TGCGCCAGCAGCCAAGAGCCATTAGGGGAGCAGTACTTC
>TRBV7-2|TRBJ2-2|many|-
CASRQTQGRTGELFF
TGTGCCAGCAGGCAGACACAGGGTAGGACCGGGGAGCTGTTTTTT
>TRBV2|TRBJ2-1|few|-
CASSTPSSYEQFF
TGTGCCAGCAGTACCCCCTCGAGTTATGAGCAGTTCTTC
>TRBV7-2|TRBJ1-5|-|-
CASSERQGNQPQHF
TGTGCCAGCAGCGAAAGGCAGGGCAATCAGCCCCAGCATTTT
>TRBV10-3|TRBJ2-5|-|-
CAISESRQGGETQYF
TGTGCCATCAGTGAGTCGAGGCAGGGCGGGGAGACCCAGTACTTC
>TRBV9|TRBJ2-3|-|TRBD2
CASSVGGRVTDTQYF
TGTGCCAGCAGCGTAGGCGGGAGGGTAACAGATACGCAGTATTTT
>TRBV19|TRBJ1-1|-|-
CASTLGTTEAFF
TGTGCCAGTACCTTGGGGACAACTGAAGCTTTCTTT
>TRBV29-1|TRBJ2-6|-|TRBD1
CSVVDRGAGANVLTF
TGCAGCGTTGTAGACAGGGGTGCTGGGGCCAACGTCCTGACTTTC
>TRBV12-3/TRBV12-4|TRBJ2-2|few|-
CASSLVERTGELFF
TGTGCCAGCAGTTTAGTCGAAAGAACCGGGGAGCTGTTTTTT
>TRBV12-3/TRBV12-4|TRBJ1-1|-|-
CASSLLGLNTEAFF
TGTGCCAGCAGTTTATTGGGGCTGAACACTGAAGCTTTCTTT
>TRBV4-3|TRBJ2-4|few|-
CASSQELENIQYF
TGCGCCAGCAGCCAAGAGTTGGAAAACATTCAGTACTTC
>TRBV7-2|TRBJ2-5|few|-
CASSLAGGGTQYF
TGTGCCAGCAGCTTAGCCGGGGGAGGGACCCAGTACTTC
>TRBV30|TRBJ1-2|many|-
CAWGPHPRGNGYTF
TGTGCCTGGGGTCCCCACCCTCGGGGGAATGGCTACACCTTC
>TRBV20-1|TRBJ2-5|many|TRBD2
CSANEGGGSLEETQYF
TGCAGTGCTAACGAAGGAGGCGGGAGTCTTGAGGAGACCCAGTACTTC
>TRBV20-1|TRBJ2-5|few|-
CSAFRLEEETQYF
TGCAGTGCTTTCCGACTTGAAGAAGAGACCCAGTACTTC
>TRBV4-3|TRBJ2-3|-|TRBD1
CASSQDRGQGDTQYF
TGCGCCAGCAGCCAAGATAGGGGGCAGGGAGATACGCAGTATTTT
>TRBV12-3/TRBV12-4|TRBJ2-1|many|TRBD2
CASSTSGRSYNEQFF
TGTGCCAGCAGCACTAGCGGGAGGTCCTACAATGAGCAGTTCTTC
>TRBV6-2/TRBV6-3|TRBJ2-5|many|-
CASRHPTGTQYF
TGTGCCAGCAGGCACCCGACGGGGACCCAGTACTTC
>TRBV20-1|TRBJ2-3|-|TRBD2
CSAPRPGGGADTQYF
TGCAGTGCCCCCCGCCCGGGAGGTGGAGCAGATACGCAGTATTTT
>TRBV28|TRBJ1-5|many|TRBD1
CASSFVDRGRQPQHF
TGTGCCAGCAGTTTCGTCGACAGGGGGCGTCAGCCCCAGCATTTT
>TRBV4-3|TRBJ1-2|few|-
CASSQDGEGFYYGYTF
TGCGCCAGCAGCCAAGATGGGGAGGGGTTTTACTATGGCTACACCTTC
>TRBV24-1|TRBJ2-7|-|-
CATSDRRDGTYEQYF
TGTGCCACCAGTGATCGCCGGGACGGTACCTACGAGCAGTACTTC
>TRBV20-1|TRBJ2-5|many|-
CSAIRRDTWTQYF
TGCAGTGCTATTCGTCGGGACACCTGGACCCAGTACTTC
>TRBV7-2|TRBJ2-1|few|TRBD1
CASSAWTGARNEQFF
TGTGCCAGCAGCGCATGGACAGGGGCCCGCAATGAGCAGTTCTTC
>TRBV7-3|TRBJ2-3|-|-
CASSPRSGLTDTQYF
TGTGCCAGCAGCCCTCGGTCAGGGCTCACAGATACGCAGTATTTT
>TRBV7-2|TRBJ2-7|few|-
CASSAVWGINTYEQYF
TGTGCCAGCAGCGCCGTTTGGGGGATCAATACTTACGAGCAGTACTTC
>TRBV5-1|TRBJ2-1|many|-
CASSLGHQTYNEQFF
TGCGCCAGCAGCTTGGGGCATCAAACCTACAATGAGCAGTTCTTC
>TRBV2|TRBJ2-7|few|-
CASSEGNRAYEQYF
TGTGCCAGCAGTGAAGGGAACAGAGCCTACGAGCAGTACTTC
>TRBV20-1|TRBJ2-5|few|-
CTAKVGQETQYF
TGCACAGCGAAGGTCGGACAAGAGACCCAGTACTTC
>TRBV10-3|TRBJ2-2|few|-
CAISDPGTWGTGELFF
TGTGCCATCAGTGACCCCGGGACATGGGGCACCGGGGAGCTGTTTTTT